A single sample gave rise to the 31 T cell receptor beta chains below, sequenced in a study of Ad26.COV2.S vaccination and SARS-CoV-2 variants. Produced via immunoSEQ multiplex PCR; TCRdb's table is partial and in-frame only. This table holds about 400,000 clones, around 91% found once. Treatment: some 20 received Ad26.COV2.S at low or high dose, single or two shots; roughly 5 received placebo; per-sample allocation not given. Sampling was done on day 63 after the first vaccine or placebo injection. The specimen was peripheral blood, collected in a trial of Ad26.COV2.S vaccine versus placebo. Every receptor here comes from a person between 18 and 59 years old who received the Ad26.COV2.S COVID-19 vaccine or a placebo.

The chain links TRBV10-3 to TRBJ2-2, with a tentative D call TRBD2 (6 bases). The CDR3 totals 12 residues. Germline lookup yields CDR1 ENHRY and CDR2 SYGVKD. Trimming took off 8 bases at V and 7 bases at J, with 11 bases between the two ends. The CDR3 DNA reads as TGTGCCATCGGGGGGTTGAGCGGGGAGCTGTTTTTT. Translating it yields CAIGGLSGELFF.

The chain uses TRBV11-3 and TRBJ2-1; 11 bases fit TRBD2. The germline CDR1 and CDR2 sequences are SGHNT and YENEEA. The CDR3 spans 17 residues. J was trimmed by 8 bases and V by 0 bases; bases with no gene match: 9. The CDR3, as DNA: TGTGCCAGCAGCTTAGAGGGGGGGGCTAGCGGGAGGTATGAGCAGTTCTTC. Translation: CASSLEGGASGRYEQFF. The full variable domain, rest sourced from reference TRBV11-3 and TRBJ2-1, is EAGVVQSPRYKIIEKKQPVAFWCNPISGHNTLYWYLQNLGQGPELLIRYENEEAVDDSQLPKDRFSAERLKGVDSTLKIQPAELGDSAVYLCASSLEGGASGRYEQFFGPGTRLTVL.

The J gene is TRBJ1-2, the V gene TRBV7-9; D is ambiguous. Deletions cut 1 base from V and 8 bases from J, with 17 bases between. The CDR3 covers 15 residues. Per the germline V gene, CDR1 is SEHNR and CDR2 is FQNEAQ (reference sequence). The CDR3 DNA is TGTGCCAGCAGCTTAGGCTCTCCTATCGAGGGCGGCTACACCTTC. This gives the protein CASSLGSPIEGGYTF.

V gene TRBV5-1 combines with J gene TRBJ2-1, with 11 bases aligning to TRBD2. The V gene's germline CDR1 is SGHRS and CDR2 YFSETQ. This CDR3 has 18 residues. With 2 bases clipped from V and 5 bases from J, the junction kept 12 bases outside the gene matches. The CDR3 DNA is TGCGCCAGCAGCTTCGGCCCGTTTCTAGCGGGAGGCCACAATGAGCAGTTCTTC. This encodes CASSFGPFLAGGHNEQFF.

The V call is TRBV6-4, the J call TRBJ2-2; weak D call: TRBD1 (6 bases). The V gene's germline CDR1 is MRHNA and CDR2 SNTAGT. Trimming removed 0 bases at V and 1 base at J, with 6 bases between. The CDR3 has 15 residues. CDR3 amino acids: CASSDSGQNTGELFF. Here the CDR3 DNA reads TGTGCCAGCAGTGACTCGGGACAGAACACCGGGGAGCTGTTTTTT.

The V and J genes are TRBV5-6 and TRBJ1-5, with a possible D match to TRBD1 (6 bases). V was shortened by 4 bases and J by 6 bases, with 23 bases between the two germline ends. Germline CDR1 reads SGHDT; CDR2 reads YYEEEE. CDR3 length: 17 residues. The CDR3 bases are TGTGCCAGCAGCCAGAAAATCGGACAGAATCCGGGTCAGCCCCAGCATTTT. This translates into CASSQKIGQNPGQPQHF.

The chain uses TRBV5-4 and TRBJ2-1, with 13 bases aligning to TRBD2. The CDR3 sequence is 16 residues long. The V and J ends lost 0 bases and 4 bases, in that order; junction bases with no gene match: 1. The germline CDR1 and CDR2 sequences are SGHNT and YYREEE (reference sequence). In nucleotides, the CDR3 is TGTGCCAGCAGCTTGGGGGGACTAGCGGGATACAATGAGCAGTTCTTC. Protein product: CASSLGGLAGYNEQFF.

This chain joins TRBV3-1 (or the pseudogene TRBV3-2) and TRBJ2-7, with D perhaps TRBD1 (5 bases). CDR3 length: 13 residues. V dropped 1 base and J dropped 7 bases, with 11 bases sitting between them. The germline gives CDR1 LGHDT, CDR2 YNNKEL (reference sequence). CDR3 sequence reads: CASSQVAGIEQYF. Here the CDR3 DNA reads TGTGCCAGCAGCCAAGTGGCAGGGATAGAGCAGTACTTC.

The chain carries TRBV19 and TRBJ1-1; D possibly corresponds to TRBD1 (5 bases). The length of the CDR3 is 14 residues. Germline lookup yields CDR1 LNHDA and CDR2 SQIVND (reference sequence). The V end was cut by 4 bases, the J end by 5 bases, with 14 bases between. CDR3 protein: CASSTGMSLTEAFF. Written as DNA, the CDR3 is TGTGCCAGTAGTACAGGGATGAGCTTAACTGAAGCTTTCTTT.

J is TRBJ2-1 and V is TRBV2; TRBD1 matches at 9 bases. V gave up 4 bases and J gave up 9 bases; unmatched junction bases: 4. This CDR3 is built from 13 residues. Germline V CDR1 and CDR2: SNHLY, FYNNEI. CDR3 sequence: CASSGTGDREQFF. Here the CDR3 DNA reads TGTGCCAGCAGTGGGACAGGGGATCGTGAGCAGTTCTTC.

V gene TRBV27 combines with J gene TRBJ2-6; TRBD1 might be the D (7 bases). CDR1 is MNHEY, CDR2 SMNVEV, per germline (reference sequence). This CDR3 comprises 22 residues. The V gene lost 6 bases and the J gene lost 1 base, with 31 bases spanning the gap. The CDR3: CASRYLGGILTGPQSGANVLTF. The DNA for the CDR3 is TGTGCCAGCAGATACCTCGGGGGTATTTTGACAGGGCCGCAGTCTGGGGCCAACGTCCTGACTTTC.

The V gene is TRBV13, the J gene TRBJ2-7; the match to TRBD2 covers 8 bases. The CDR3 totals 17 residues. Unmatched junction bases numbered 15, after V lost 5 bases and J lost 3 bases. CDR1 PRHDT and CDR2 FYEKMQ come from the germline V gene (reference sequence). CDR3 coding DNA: TGTGCCAGCAGCGTAAAGTCGTTAGGACTAGCCGACTACGAGCAGTACTTC. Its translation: CASSVKSLGLADYEQYF.

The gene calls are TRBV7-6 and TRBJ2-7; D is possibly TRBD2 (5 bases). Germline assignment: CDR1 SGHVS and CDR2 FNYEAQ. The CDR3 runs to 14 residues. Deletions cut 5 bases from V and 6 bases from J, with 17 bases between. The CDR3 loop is CASSPLRAGAEQYF. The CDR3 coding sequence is TGTGCCAGCAGCCCCCTAAGGGCGGGCGCCGAGCAGTACTTC.

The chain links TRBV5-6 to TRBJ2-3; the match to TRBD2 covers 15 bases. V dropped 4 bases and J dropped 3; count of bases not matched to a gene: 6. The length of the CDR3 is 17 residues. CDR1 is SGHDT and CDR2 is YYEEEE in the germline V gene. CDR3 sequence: CASSAGTSGRLTDTQYF. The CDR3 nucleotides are TGTGCCAGCAGCGCCGGGACTAGCGGGAGGTTAACAGATACGCAGTATTTT. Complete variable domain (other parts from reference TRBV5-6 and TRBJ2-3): DAGVTQSPTHLIKTRGQQVTLRCSPKSGHDTVSWYQQALGQGPQFIFQYYEEEERQRGNFPDRFSGHQFPNYSSELNVNALLLGDSALYLCASSAGTSGRLTDTQYFGPGTRLTVL.

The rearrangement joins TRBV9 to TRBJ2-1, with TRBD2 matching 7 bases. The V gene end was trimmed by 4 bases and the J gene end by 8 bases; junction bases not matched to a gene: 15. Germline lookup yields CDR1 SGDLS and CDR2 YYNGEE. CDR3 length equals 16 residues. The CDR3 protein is CASSLSGATVFDEQFF. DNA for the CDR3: TGTGCCAGCAGCCTCAGCGGGGCGACAGTTTTCGATGAGCAGTTCTTC.

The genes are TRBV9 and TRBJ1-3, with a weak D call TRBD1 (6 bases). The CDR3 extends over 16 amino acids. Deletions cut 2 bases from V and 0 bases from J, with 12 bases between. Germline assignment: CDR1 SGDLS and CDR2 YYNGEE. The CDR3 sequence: CASSVAQGFSGNTIYF. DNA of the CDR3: TGTGCCAGCAGCGTCGCCCAGGGGTTCTCTGGAAACACCATATATTTT.

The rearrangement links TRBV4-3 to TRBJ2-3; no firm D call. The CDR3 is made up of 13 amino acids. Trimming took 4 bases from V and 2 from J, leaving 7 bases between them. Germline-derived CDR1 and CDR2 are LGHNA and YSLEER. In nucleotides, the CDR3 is TGCGCCAGCAGCCCCACTAACACAGATACGCAGTATTTT. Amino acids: CASSPTNTDTQYF.

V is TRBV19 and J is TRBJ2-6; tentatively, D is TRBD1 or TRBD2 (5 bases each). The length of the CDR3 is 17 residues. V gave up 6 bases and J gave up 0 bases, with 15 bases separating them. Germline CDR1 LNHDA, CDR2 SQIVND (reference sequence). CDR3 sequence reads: CASRPQGRGSGANVLTF. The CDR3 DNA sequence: TGTGCCAGTAGACCCCAGGGTCGGGGCTCTGGGGCCAACGTCCTGACTTTC.

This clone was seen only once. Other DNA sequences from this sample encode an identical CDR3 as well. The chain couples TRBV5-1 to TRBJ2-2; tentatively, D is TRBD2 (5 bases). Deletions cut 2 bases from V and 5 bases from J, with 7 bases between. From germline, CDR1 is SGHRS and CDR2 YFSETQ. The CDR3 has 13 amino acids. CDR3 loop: CASSLSGTGELFF. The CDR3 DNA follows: TGCGCCAGCAGCTTATCGGGGACCGGGGAGCTGTTTTTT.

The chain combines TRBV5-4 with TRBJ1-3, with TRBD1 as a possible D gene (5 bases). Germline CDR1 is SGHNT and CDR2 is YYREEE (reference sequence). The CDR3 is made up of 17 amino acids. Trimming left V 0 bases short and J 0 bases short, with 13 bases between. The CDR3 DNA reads TGTGCCAGCAGCTTGGGGGGACGGAGGATCTCTGGAAACACCATATATTTT. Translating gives CASSLGGRRISGNTIYF. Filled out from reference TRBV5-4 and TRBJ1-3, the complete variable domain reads ETGVTQSPTHLIKTRGQQVTLRCSSQSGHNTVSWYQQALGQGPQFIFQYYREEENGRGNFPPRFSGLQFPNYSSELNVNALELDDSALYLCASSLGGRRISGNTIYFGEGSWLTVV.

The CDR3 reads CASTYWASGGRPTDTQYF. The CDR3 DNA follows: TGTGCCAGCACCTATTGGGCTAGCGGAGGACGGCCCACAGATACGCAGTATTTT. The rearrangement uses TRBV27 and TRBJ2-3, with 7 nucleotides matching TRBD2. The CDR3 extends over 18 amino acids. Germline CDR1 and CDR2: MNHEY and SMNVEV (reference sequence). V was pared by 7 bases and J by 2 bases, with 18 bases of the junction left unmatched.

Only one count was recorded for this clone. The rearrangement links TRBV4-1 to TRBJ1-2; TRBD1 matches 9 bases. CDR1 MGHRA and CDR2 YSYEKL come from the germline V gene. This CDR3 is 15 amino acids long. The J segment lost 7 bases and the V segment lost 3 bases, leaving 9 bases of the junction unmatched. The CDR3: CASSQPGQGRGGYTF. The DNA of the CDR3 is TGCGCCAGCAGCCAGCCGGGACAGGGAAGGGGTGGCTACACCTTC.

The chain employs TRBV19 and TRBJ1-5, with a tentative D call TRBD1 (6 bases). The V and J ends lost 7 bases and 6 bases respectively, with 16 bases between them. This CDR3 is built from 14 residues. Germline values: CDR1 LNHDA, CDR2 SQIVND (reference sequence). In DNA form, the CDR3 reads TGTGCCAGTACCACCGGGGGGCGAGGTCAGCCCCAGCATTTT. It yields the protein CASTTGGRGQPQHF.

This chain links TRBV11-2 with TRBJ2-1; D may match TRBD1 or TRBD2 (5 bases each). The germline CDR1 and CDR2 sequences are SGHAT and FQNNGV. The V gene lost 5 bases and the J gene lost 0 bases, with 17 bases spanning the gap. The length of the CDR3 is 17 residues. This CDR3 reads CASSPRQWGSSYNEQFF. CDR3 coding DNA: TGTGCCAGCAGCCCTAGGCAGTGGGGGAGCTCCTACAATGAGCAGTTCTTC.

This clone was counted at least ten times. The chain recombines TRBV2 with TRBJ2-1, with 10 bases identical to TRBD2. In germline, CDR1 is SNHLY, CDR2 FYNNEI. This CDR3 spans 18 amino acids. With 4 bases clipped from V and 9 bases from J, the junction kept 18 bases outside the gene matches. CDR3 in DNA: TGTGCCAGCAGTGTGACAGGGATGCGGCTAGCGGGAGCCAGTGAGCAGTTCTTC. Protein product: CASSVTGMRLAGASEQFF. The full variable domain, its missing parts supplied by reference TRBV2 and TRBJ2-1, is EPEVTQTPSHQVTQMGQEVILRCVPISNHLYFYWYRQILGQKVEFLVSFYNNEISEKSEIFDDQFSVERPDGSNFTLKIRSTKLEDSAMYFCASSVTGMRLAGASEQFFGPGTRLTVL.

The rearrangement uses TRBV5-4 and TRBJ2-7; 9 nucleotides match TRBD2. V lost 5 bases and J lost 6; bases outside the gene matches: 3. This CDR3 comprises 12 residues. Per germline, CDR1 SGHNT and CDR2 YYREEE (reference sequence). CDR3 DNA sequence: TGTGCCAGCAGTAGCGGGAGTGTCGAGCAGTACTTC. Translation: CASSSGSVEQYF.

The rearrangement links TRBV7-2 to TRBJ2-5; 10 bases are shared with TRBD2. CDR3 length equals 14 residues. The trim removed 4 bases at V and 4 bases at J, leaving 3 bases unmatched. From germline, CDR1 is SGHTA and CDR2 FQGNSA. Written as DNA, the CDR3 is TGTGCCAGCAGCTCTTTAGCGGGAGGAGAGACCCAGTACTTC. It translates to CASSSLAGGETQYF.

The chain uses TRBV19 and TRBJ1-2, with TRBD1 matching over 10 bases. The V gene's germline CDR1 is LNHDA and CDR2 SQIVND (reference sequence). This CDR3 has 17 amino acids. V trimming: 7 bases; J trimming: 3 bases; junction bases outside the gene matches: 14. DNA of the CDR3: TGTGCCAGTAACTCGAGATTGACAGGGGGCGAGTACTATGGCTACACCTTC. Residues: CASNSRLTGGEYYGYTF.

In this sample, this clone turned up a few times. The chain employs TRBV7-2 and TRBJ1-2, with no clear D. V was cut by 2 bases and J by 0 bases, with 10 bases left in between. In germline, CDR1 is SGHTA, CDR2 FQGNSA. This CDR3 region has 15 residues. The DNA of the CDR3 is TGTGCCAGCAGCTTATTTGGGGAGCCTAACTATGGCTACACCTTC. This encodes CASSLFGEPNYGYTF.

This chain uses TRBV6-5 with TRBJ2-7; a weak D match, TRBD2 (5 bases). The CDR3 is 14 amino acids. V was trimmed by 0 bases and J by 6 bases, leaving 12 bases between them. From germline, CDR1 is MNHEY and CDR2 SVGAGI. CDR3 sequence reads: CASSYSGLTGEQYF. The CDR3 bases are TGTGCCAGCAGTTACTCCGGACTGACCGGCGAGCAGTACTTC.

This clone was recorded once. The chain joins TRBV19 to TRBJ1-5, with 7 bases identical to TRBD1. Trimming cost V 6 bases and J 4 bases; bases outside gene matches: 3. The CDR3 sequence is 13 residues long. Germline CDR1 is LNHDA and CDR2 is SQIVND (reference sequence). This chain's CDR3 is CASRQGQNQPQHF. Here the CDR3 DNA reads TGTGCCAGTAGACAGGGACAGAATCAGCCCCAGCATTTT.